This TCR beta chain derives from a study of tumor and adjacent non-tumor tissue in lung cancer. The study, taken as a whole, reports: In normal lung, the top 100 clones were significantly more dominant than in tumor. Higher tumor TCR diversity was associated with shorter survival.

The library came from three nested PCR rounds adapted from ARM-PCR protocols. One entry per CDR3 protein results from TCRdb running MiXCR on the multiplex PCR reads. The sample carries tens of thousands of distinct CDR3 sequences, approximately 70% recorded once. On this clonotype itself: Its specificity is not known. The junction departs from the called germline gene at one end, perhaps through a read error.

The template was RNA from unsorted bulk tissue. Donors were chemotherapy-naive, newly diagnosed lung cancer surgical patients in China, August–November 2014. Germline values: CDR1 LGHNA, CDR2 YNFKEQ. This CDR3 comprises 15 residues. J is TRBJ2-3 and V is TRBV4-2; D is possibly TRBD1 or TRBD2 (5 bases each). Sequencing used lung tumor tissue. The sequence was collected from a man between 60 and 75 years old with non-small cell lung cancer. The CDR3 DNA is TGTGTCAGCAGCCTCGGGGCTAGTTCGACCGATACGCAGTATTTT. This sequence encodes CVSSLGASSTDTQYF.